The next 4 T cell receptor beta chains were all read from a single sample in a study of cytomegalovirus exposure and HLA in healthy donors (dated by TCRdb to about 2017). Receptor libraries were prepared by the immunoSEQ multiplex PCR assay. The multiplex PCR relied on a mix of 60 forward primers for TCR Vbeta segments and 13 reverse primers for TCR Jbeta segments. Held by TCRdb, this immuneACCESS table contains in-frame sequences only and omits some clones. Under half of the omission traces to an unresolved V gene where checked; the cause of the rest is unknown. This sample is represented by some 100,000 clones; roughly 74% of them were singletons. Roughly 16% of the sample belongs to the ten largest clones. The sequenced sample was PBMCs. The receptors derive from a woman aged 18-29 years in good health and CMV-seropositive.

The chain employs TRBV5-4 and TRBJ1-2, with 8 bases aligning to TRBD1. Germline V gene lookup returns CDR1 SGHNT and CDR2 YYREEE (reference sequence). Trimming at V came to 1 base and at J to 6 bases, leaving 8 bases not matched to a gene. CDR3 length equals 15 residues. In DNA, the CDR3 is TGTGCCAGCAGCTTGATACAGGGGGTTTCTAATGGCTACACCTTC. Translating gives CASSLIQGVSNGYTF.

The CDR3 reads CASIGRVYEQYF. CDR3 nucleotide sequence: TGTGCCAGCATCGGGAGGGTCTACGAGCAGTACTTC. This sequence joins TRBV2 and TRBJ2-7, with 8 nucleotides matching TRBD2. J gave up 3 bases and V 7 bases, and 2 bases lay outside the gene matches. This CDR3 spans 12 amino acids. Looked up from germline, CDR1 is SNHLY and CDR2 is FYNNEI.

V and J are TRBV29-1 and TRBJ2-3, with 9 bases fitting TRBD2. Germline-derived CDR1 and CDR2 are SQVTM and ANQGSEA. This CDR3 has 15 amino acids. J was trimmed by 3 bases and V by 5 bases; bases with no gene match: 9. CDR3 coding DNA: TGCAGCGTTCTAACTAGCGGGTTTGAAACAGATACGCAGTATTTT. The encoded protein is CSVLTSGFETDTQYF.

This clone was detected once. The chain is built from TRBV7-8 and TRBJ2-7; D remains ambiguous. Germline V gene data show CDR1 as SGHVS and CDR2 as FQNEAQ. V lost 1 base to trimming and J lost 0 bases, with 7 bases between them. The CDR3 extends over 14 amino acids. The CDR3 loop is CASSLEGGSYEQYF. As DNA, the CDR3 is TGTGCCAGCAGCTTAGAAGGCGGCTCCTACGAGCAGTACTTC.